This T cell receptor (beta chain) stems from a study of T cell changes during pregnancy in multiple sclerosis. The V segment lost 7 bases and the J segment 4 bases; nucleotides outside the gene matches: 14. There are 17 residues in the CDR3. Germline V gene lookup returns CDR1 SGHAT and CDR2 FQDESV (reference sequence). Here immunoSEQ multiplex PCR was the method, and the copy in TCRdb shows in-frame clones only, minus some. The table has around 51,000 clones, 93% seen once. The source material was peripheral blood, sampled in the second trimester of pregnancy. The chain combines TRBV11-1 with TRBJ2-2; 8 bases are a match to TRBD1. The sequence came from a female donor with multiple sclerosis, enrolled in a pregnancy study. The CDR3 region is CASNLADRGSGTGELFF. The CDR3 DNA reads TGTGCCAGCAACCTCGCCGACAGGGGATCGGGCACCGGGGAGCTGTTTTTT. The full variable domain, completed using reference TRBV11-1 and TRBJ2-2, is EAEVAQSPRYKITEKSQAVAFWCDPISGHATLYWYRQILGQGPELLVQFQDESVVDDSQLPKDRFSAERLKGVDSTLKIQPAELGDSAMYLCASNLADRGSGTGELFFGEGSRLTVL.